This T cell receptor beta chain is from a study of T cell responses to AZD1222 COVID-19 vaccine. General study points: Repertoires in all cases were sampled only once the peak T cell response had passed.

Per germline, CDR1 KGHDR and CDR2 SFDVKD. V was shortened by 12 bases and J by 4 bases, with 23 bases between the two germline ends. The CDR3 runs 15 residues. Assay used: immunoSEQ multiplex PCR; TCRdb lists only in-frame clones, some missing. The repertoire holds approximately 89,000 clones, with 86% as singletons. The table lists this clone with many counts. The antigen remains unidentified. Both about-4-week and about-12-week second-dose recipients were combined. The V and J genes are TRBV24-1 and TRBJ1-1; TRBD1 might be the D (6 bases). The material was peripheral blood, obtained 28 days after the second AZD1222 dose. The clonotype originates from an adult who received the AZD1222 COVID-19 vaccine. The CDR3 coding sequence is TGTGCCGCCCGGGGGGCGCATTATCAGAGCACTGAAGCTTTCTTT. Its protein product is CAARGAHYQSTEAFF.